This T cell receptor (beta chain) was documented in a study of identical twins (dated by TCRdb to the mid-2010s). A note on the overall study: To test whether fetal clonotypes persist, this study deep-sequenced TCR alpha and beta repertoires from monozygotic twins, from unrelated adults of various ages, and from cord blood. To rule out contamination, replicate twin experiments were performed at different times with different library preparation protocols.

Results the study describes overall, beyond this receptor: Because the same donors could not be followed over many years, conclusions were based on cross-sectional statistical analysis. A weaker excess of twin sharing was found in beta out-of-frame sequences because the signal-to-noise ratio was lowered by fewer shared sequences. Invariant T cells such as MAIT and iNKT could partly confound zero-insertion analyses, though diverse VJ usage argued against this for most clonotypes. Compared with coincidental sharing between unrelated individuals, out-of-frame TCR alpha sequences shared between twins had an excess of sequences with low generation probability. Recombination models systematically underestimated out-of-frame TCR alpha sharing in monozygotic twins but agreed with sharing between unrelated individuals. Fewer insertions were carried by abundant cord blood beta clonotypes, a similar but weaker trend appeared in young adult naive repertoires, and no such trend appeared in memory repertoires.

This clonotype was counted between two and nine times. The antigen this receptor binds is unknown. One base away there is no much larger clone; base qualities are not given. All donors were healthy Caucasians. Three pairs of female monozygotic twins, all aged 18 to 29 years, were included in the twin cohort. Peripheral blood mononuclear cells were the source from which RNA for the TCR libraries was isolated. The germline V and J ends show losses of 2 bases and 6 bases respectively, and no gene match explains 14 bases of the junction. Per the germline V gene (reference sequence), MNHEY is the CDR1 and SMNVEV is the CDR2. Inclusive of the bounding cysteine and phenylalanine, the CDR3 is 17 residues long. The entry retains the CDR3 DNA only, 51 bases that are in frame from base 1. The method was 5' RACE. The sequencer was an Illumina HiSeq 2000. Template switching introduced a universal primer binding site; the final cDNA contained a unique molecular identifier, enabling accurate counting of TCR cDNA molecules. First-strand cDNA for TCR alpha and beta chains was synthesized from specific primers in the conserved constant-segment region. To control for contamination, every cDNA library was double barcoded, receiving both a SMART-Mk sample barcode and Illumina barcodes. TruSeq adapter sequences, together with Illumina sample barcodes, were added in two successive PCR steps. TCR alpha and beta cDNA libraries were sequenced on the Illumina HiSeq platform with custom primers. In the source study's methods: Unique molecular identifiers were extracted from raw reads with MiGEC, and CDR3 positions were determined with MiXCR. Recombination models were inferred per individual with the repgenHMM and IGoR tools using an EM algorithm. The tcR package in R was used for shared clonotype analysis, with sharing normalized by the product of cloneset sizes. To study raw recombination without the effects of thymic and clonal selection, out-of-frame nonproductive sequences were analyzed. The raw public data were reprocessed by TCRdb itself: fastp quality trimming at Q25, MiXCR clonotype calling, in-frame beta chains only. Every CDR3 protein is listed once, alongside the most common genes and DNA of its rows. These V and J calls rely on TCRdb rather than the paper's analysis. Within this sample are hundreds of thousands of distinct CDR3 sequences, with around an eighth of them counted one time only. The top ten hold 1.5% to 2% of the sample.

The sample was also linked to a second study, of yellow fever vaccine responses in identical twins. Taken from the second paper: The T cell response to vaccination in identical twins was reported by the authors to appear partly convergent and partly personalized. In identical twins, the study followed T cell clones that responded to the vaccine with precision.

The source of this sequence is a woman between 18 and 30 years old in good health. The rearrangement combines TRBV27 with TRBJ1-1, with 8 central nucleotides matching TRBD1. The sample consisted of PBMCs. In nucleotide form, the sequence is TGTGCCAGCAGTTTAATGGGACAGGTGAGGGTAGGGGCTGAAGCTTTCTTT. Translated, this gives CASSLMGQVRVGAEAFF.